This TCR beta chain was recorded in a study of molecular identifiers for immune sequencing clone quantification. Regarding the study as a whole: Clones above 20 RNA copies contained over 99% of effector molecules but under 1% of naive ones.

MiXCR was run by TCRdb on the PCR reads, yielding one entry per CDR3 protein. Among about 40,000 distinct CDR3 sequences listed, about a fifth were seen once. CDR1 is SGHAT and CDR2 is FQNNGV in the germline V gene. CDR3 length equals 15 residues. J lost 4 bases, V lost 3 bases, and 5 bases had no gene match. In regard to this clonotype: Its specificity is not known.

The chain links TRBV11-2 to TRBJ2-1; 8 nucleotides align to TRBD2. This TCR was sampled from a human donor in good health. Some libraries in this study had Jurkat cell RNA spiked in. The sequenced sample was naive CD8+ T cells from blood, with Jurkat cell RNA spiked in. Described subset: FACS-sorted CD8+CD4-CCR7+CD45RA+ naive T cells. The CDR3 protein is CASSFPGGLYNEQFF. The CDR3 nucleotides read TGTGCCAGCAGCTTTCCGGGAGGGCTATACAATGAGCAGTTCTTC.